Sequencing of this T cell receptor beta chain was carried out in a study of T cell repertoires in cytomegalovirus infection. About the study: HLA-C-restricted CMV epitopes, recently identified, and well-studied HLA-B-restricted ones were used by the study. Public TCR beta signatures indicated both CMV infection and matching HLA type.

This clonotype has just one count. Its antigen is unidentified. TCRdb processed the reads anew with MiXCR; each CDR3 protein has one entry. Here the sample spans around 770,000 distinct CDR3 sequences, about 27% being singletons. Notes on the study in general: The response measured ex vivo was dominated by TCR beta clonotypes (HLA-C-restricted and CMV-specific). Cumulative public TCR beta family frequency identified carriers of CMV plus the relevant HLA.

The source material was cultured CD8+ T cells from PBMCs, sampled from culture after CMV antigen stimulation. The receptor was isolated from a human donor in good health (CMV status not recorded). Some clones in this sample may be carry-over from other donors' samples.

The CDR3 spells CASSQGRPVLNEQFF. In DNA, the CDR3 is TGCGCCAGCAGCCAGGGGAGGCCAGTCCTCAATGAGCAGTTCTTC. The chain recombines TRBV4-1 with TRBJ2-1; possibly TRBD2 for D (6 bases). V was shortened by 3 bases and J by 6 bases, with 15 bases between the two germline ends. The germline gives CDR1 MGHRA, CDR2 YSYEKL. The CDR3 spans 15 residues.